Listed below are T cell receptor beta chains from one sample, sequenced in a study of T cell repertoires in aging, cancer and after chemotherapy. TCRdb passed the multiplex PCR reads through MiXCR, listing each CDR3 protein once. The sample lists some 4,300 distinct CDR3 sequences, roughly 29% occurring once. The specimen was blood. These receptor sequences come from a human donor with a blood cancer. The conserved cysteine and the conserved F or W are not part of the CDR3 here. D genes are given only for firm matches. Clone size is given for some rows only: seen once, a few or many times, or a class if the clone is expanded.

>-|11|medium-sized|TRBV27
ASSSPGSGELF
>-|11|medium-sized|TRBV7-3
ASSLNWGSPLH
>-|16|-|TRBV20-1
SARDQGSAKNSGNTIY
>TRBD1|17|few|TRBV19
ASSQTVGPGGSFRYEQY
>TRBD2|13|few|TRBV13
ASSLRTAGADEQF
>-|9|few|TRBV7-9
ASSLGGKLF
>-|10|-|TRBV20-1
SARDGNTEAF
>TRBD2|12|-|TRBV27
ASSDSGRTGELF
>-|12|-|TRBV6-2/TRBV6-3
ASSQTGDKNIQY
>-|9|medium-sized|TRBV28
AILGGNTIY
>TRBD2|13|-|TRBV7-9
ASSPPKTSGDTQY
>TRBD1|12|-|TRBV13
ASSYRTGDHEKY
>TRBD1|11|medium-sized|TRBV29-1
SVARDRDTEAF
>-|13|medium-sized|TRBV7-9
ASSSPSGSTDTQY
>-|8|large|TRBV6-1
APITGELF
>-|12|-|TRBV24-1
ATSAGAGTGELF
>TRBD1|12|medium-sized|TRBV20-1
SAKRDRGTDTQY
>-|14|-|TRBV7-9
ASSLAKKGVGNTIY
>TRBD2|14|few|TRBV5-1
ASSALWSASGNEQF
>-|10|-|TRBV19
ASSPGQETQH
>-|10|-|TRBV19
ASSIGKSPLH
>-|16|once|TRBV7-5
TSVPATSAGGPYNEQF
>-|12|few|TRBV4-2
ASSQGAGGHEQF
>TRBD2|13|-|TRBV2
ASSLGLAGRDTQY
>-|12|-|TRBV28
ASSLSGGKGPEY
>TRBD1|17|-|TRBV5-1
ASRQTYRGSALGSGELF
>-|11|-|TRBV15
ATSIRGAQPQH
>-|10|-|TRBV6-1
ASSVLIYGYT
>TRBD2|12|few|TRBV12-3/TRBV12-4
ASTGGSFTGELF
>-|10|-|TRBV5-1
ASVTSGNTIY
>TRBD1|12|few|TRBV7-4
ASSSGGITGELF
>-|11|-|TRBV20-1
SGVDGGNYGYT
>TRBD2|14|few|TRBV7-2
ASSLAQLSGREEQY
>-|12|-|TRBV13
ASSHRTEPYEQY
>-|12|-|TRBV5-6
ASSLQQGFGEQF
>-|13|-|TRBV7-2
ASSLMGGELYEQY
>-|9|large|TRBV10-3
AISEGNEQF
>-|12|few|TRBV20-1
SASWAFNTGELF
>TRBD1|12|medium-sized|TRBV10-3
AIREGTGHGELF
>TRBD2|14|-|TRBV19
ASRGRLAGERNEQF
>TRBD2|12|medium-sized|TRBV29-1
SGGGGEPTGELF
>-|13|few|TRBV28
ASRAPWRSNNEQF
>-|12|-|TRBV5-1
ASSKLANTGELF
>-|14|few|TRBV19
ASSIPPNSAYQPQH
>-|12|-|TRBV28
ASSSRQVQETQY
>-|11|few|TRBV19
ASSPWAGYEQY
>-|12|-|TRBV7-2
ASSSHPGNTEAF
>-|10|medium-sized|TRBV30
AWSGGGTEAF
>-|16|-|TRBV6-6
ASSYPDGGRGGGNTIY
>-|12|medium-sized|TRBV6-1
ASSKGQSGNTIY
>-|13|medium-sized|TRBV5-5
ASSLQGNGANVLT